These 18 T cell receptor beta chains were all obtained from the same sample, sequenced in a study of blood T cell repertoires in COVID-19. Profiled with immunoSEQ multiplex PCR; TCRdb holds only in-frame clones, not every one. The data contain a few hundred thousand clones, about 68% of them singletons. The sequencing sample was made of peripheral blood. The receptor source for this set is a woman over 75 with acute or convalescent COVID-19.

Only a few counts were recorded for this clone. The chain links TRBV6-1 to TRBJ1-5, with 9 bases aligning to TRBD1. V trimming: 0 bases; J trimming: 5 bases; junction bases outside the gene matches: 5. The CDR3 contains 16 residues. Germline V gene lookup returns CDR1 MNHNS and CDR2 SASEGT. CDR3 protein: CASSEALRTGDQPQHF. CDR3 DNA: TGTGCCAGCAGTGAAGCGCTTCGGACAGGGGATCAGCCCCAGCATTTT.

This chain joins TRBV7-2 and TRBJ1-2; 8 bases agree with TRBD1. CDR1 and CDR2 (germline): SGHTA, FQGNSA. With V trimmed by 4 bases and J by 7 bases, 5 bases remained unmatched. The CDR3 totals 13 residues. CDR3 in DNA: TGTGCCAGCAGCTCCCGGACAGGGATTGGCTACACCTTC. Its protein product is CASSSRTGIGYTF. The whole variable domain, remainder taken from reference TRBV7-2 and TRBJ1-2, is GAGVSQSPSNKVTEKGKDVELRCDPISGHTALYWYRQSLGQGLEFLIYFQGNSAPDKSGLPSDRFSAERTGGSVSTLTIQRTQQEDSAVYLCASSSRTGIGYTFGSGTRLTVV.

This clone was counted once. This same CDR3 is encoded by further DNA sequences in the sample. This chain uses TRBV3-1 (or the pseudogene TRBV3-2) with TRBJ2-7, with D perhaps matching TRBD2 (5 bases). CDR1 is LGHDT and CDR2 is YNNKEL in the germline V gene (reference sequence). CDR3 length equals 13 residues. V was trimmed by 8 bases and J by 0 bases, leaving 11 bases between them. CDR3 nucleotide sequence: TGTGCCAGCTCGTTAGGGAGCTCCTACGAGCAGTACTTC. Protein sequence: CASSLGSSYEQYF.

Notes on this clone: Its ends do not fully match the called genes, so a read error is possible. The CDR3 here is CASSLTGGVGTNVLTF. The CDR3 nucleotides are TGTGCCAGCAGCTTGACAGGGGGCGTTGGGACCAACGTCCTGACTTTC. This rearrangement joins TRBV7-2 to TRBJ2-6, with TRBD1 identical over 10 bases. CDR3 length: 16 amino acids. The germline CDR1 and CDR2 sequences are SGHTA and FQGNSA.

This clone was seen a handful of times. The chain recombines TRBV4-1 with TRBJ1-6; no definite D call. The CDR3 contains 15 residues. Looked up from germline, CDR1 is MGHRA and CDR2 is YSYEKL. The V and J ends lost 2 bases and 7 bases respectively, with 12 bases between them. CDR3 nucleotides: TGCGCCAGCAGCCAATCGTTGACTGGGAATTCACCCCTCCACTTT. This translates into CASSQSLTGNSPLHF.

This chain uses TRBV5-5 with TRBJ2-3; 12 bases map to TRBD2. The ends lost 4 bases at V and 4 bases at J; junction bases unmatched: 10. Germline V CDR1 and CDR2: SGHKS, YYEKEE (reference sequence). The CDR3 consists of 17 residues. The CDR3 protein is CASSPHLLAGGADTQYF. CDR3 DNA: TGTGCCAGCAGCCCTCATCTACTAGCGGGAGGCGCAGATACGCAGTATTTT.

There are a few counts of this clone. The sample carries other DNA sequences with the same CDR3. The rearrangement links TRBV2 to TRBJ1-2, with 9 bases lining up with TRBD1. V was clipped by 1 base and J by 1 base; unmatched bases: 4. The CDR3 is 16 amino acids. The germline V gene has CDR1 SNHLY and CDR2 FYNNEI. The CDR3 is CASSEDGTGLNYGYTF. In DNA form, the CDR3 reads TGTGCCAGCAGTGAAGATGGGACAGGGCTTAACTATGGCTACACCTTC.

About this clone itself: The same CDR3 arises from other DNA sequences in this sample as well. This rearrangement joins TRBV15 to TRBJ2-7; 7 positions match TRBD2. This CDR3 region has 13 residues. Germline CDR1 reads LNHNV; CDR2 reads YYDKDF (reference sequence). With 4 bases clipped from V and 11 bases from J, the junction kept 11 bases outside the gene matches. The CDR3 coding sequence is TGTGCCACCAGCATCGATCCGGGGGAGGGGAAGTACTTC. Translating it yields CATSIDPGEGKYF.

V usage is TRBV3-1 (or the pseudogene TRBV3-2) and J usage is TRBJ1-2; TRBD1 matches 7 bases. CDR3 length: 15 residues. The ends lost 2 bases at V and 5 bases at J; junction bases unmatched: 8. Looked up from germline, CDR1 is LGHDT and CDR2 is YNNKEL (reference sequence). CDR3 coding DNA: TGTGCCAGCAGCCAAACCTCCAGGGGGGTTTATGGCTACACCTTC. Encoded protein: CASSQTSRGVYGYTF.

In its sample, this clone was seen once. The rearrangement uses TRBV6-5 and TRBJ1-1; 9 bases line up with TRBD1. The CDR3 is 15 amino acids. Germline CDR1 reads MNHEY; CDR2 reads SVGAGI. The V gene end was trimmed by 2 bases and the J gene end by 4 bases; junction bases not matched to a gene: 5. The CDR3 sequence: CASSYRQGVVTEAFF. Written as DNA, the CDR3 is TGTGCCAGCAGTTACAGACAGGGGGTTGTCACTGAAGCTTTCTTT.

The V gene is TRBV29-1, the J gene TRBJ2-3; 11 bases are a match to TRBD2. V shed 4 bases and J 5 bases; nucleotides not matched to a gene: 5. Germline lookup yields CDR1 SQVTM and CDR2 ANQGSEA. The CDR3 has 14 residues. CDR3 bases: TGCAGCGTTGTTCTGACTAGCGGGGTAGATACGCAGTATTTT. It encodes CSVVLTSGVDTQYF.

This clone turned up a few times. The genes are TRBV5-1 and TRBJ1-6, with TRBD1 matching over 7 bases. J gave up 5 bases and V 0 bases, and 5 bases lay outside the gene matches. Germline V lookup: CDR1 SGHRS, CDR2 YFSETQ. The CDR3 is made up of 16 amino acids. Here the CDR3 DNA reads TGCGCCAGCAGCTTGGCCGGGACAGACAATAATTCACCCCTCCACTTT. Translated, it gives CASSLAGTDNNSPLHF. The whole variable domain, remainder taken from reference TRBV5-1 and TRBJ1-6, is KAGVTQTPRYLIKTRGQQVTLSCSPISGHRSVSWYQQTPGQGLQFLFEYFSETQRNKGNFPGRFSGRQFSNSRSEMNVSTLELGDSALYLCASSLAGTDNNSPLHFGNGTRLTVT.

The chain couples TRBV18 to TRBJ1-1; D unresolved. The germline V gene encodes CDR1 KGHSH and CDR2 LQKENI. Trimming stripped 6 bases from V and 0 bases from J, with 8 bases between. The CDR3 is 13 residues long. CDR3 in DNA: TGTGCCAGCTCGACTAACTTGAACACTGAAGCTTTCTTT. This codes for CASSTNLNTEAFF.

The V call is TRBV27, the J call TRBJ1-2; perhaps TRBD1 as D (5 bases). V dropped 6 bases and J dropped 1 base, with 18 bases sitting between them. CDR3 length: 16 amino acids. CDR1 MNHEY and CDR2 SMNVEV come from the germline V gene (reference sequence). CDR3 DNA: TGTGCCAGCAGAGAGTGGACACGAGGTGATAACTATGGCTACACCTTC. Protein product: CASREWTRGDNYGYTF.

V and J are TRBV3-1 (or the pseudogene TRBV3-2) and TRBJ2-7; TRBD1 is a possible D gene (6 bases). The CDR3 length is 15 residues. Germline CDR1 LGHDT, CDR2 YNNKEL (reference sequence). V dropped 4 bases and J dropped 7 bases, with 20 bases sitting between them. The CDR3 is CASSPLRAGAGEQYF. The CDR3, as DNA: TGTGCCAGCAGCCCCCTCCGGGCAGGGGCCGGGGAGCAGTACTTC.

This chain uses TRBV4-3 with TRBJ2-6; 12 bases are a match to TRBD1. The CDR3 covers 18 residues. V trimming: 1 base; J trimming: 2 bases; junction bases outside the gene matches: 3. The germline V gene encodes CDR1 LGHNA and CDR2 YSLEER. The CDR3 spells CASSQAGTGGAGANVLTF. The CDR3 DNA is TGCGCCAGCAGCCAAGCCGGGACAGGGGGCGCTGGGGCCAACGTCCTGACTTTC.

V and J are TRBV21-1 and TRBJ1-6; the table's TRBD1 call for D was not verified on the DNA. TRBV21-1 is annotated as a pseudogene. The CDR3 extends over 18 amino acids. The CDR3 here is CASSKGGTPGQRNSPLHF. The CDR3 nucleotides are TGTGCCAGCAGCAAAGGGGGAACACCGGGACAGAGAAATTCACCCCTCCACTTT.

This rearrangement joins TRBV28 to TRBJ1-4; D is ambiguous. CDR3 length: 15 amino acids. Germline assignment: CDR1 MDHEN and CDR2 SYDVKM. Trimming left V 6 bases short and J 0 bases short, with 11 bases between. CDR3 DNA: TGTGCCAGCAGACCCGACAAAGCAACTAATGAAAAACTGTTTTTT. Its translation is CASRPDKATNEKLFF.